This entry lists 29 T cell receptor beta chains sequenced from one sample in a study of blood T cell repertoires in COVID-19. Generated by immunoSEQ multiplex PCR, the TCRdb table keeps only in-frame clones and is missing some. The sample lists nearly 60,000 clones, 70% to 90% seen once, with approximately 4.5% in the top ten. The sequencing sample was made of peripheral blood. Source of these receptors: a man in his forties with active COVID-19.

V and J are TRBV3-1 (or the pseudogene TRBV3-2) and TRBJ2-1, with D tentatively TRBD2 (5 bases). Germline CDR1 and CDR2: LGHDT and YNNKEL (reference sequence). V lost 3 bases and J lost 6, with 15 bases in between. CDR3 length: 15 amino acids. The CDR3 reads CASSHLLGLANEQFF. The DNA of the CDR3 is TGTGCCAGCAGCCACCTCCTCGGGCTAGCCAATGAGCAGTTCTTC.

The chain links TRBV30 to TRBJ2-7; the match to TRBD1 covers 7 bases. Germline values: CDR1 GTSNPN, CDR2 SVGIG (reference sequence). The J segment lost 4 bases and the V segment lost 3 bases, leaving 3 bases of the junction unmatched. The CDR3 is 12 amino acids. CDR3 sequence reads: CAWSGDSYEQYF. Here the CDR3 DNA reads TGTGCCTGGAGCGGGGACAGTTACGAGCAGTACTTC.

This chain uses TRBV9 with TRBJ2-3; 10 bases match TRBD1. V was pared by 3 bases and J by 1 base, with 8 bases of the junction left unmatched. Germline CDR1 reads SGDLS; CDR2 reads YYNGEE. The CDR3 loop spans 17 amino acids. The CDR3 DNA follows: TGTGCCAGCAGCGCTAGACAGGGGGCCGACGGCACAGATACGCAGTATTTT. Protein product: CASSARQGADGTDTQYF.

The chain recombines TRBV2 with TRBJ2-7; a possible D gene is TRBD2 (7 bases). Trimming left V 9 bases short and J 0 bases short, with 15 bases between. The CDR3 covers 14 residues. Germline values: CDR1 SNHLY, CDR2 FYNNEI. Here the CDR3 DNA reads TGTGCCAGTGGGGGGGGCTCGCTCTCCTACGAGCAGTACTTC. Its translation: CASGGGSLSYEQYF.

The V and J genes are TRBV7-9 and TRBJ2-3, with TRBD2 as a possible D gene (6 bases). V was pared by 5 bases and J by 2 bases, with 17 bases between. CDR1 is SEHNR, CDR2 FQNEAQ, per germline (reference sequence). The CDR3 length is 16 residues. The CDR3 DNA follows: TGTGCCAGCAGCCGGCTAGCGTTCATGATCACAGATACGCAGTATTTT. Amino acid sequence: CASSRLAFMITDTQYF.

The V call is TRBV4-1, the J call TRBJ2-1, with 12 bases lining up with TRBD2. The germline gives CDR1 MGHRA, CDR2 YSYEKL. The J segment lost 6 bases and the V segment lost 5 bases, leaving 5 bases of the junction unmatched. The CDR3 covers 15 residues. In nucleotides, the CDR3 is TGCGCCAGCAGCACTCGGACTAGCGGGGTCAATGAGCAGTTCTTC. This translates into CASSTRTSGVNEQFF.

The CDR3 reads CASRWDRGAYNEQFF. For the CDR3, the DNA is TGTGCCAGCCGATGGGACAGGGGGGCCTACAATGAGCAGTTCTTC. This chain joins TRBV2 and TRBJ2-1, with 11 bases matching TRBD1. The CDR3 totals 15 residues. Looked up from germline, CDR1 is SNHLY and CDR2 is FYNNEI. The junction had 5 bases not matched to a gene; V was cut back by 8 bases and J by 2 bases.

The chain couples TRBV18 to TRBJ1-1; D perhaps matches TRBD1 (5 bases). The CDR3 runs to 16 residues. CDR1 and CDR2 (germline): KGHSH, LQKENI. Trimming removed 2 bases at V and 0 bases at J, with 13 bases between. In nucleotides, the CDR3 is TGTGCCAGCTCACCAGGACAAATCCACATGAACACTGAAGCTTTCTTT. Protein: CASSPGQIHMNTEAFF.

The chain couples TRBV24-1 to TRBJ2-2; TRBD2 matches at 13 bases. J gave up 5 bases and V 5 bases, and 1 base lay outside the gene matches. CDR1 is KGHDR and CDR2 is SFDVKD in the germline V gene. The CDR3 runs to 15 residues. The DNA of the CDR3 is TGTGCCACCAGTGCACTAGCGGGAGGGACCGGGGAGCTGTTTTTT. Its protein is CATSALAGGTGELFF.

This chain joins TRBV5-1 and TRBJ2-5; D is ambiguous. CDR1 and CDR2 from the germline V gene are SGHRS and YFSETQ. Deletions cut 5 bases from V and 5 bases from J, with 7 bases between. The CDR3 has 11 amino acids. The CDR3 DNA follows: TGCGCCAGCAGACTGAGTGAGACCCAGTACTTC. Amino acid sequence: CASRLSETQYF.

CDR3 region: CASSYRAGETQYF. The CDR3 coding sequence is TGTGCCAGCAGTTACCGGGCGGGAGAGACCCAGTACTTC. The chain links TRBV6-5 to TRBJ2-5; D possibly corresponds to TRBD2 (5 bases). In germline, CDR1 is MNHEY, CDR2 SVGAGI. This CDR3 has 13 amino acids. The V and J ends lost 2 bases and 4 bases respectively, with 8 bases between them.

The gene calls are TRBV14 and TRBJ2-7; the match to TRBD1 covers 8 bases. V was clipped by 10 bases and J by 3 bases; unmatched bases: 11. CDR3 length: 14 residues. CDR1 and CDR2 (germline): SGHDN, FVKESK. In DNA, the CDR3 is TGTGCCACCGAATCCGGGACAGGAGACTACGAGCAGTACTTC. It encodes CATESGTGDYEQYF. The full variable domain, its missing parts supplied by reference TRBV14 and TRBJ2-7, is EAGVTQFPSHSVIEKGQTVTLRCDPISGHDNLYWYRRVMGKEIKFLLHFVKESKQDESGMPNNRFLAERTGGTYSTLKVQPAELEDSGVYFCATESGTGDYEQYFGPGTRLTVT.

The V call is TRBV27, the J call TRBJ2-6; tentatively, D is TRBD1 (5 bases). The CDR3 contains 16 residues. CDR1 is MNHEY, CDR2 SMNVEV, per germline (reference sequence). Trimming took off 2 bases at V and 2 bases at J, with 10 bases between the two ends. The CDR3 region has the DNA TGTGCCAGCAGTTTAATAGGGGTTGCTGGGGCCAACGTCCTGACTTTC. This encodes CASSLIGVAGANVLTF.

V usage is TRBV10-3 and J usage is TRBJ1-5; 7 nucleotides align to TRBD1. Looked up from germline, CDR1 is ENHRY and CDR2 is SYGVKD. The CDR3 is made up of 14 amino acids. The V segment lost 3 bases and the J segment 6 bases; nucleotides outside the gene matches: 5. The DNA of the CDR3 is TGTGCCATCAGTGAAGGGGGCAGGGTTCAGCCCCAGCATTTT. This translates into CAISEGGRVQPQHF.

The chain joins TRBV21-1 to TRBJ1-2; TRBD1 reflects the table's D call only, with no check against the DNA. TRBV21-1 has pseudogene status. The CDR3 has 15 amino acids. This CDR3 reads CASSKDTGQNYGYTF. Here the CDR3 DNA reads TGTGCCAGCAGCAAGGACACCGGCCAAAACTATGGCTACACCTTC.

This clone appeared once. CDR3: CASKGIRGNTGELFF. The CDR3 DNA sequence: TGTGCCAGTAAGGGGATTAGGGGGAACACCGGGGAGCTGTTTTTT. V and J are TRBV19 and TRBJ2-2; D might be TRBD1 (5 bases). Germline V gives CDR1 LNHDA, CDR2 SQIVND (reference sequence). CDR3 length: 15 residues. The V end was cut by 7 bases, the J end by 1 base, with 13 bases between.

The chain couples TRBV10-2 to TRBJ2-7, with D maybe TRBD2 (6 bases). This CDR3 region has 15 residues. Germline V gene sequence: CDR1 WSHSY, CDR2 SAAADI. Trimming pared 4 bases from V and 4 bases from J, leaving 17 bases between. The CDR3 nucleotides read TGCGCCAGCAGTGGTTCCTTAGCGGAGCCATACGAGCAGTACTTC. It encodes CASSGSLAEPYEQYF.

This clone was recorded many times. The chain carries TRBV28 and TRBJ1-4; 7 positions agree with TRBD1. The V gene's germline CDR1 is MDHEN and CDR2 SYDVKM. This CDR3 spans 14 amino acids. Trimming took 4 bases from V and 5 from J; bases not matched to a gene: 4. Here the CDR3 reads CASSSGQSNEKLFF. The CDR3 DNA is TGTGCCAGCAGTTCGGGACAGTCCAATGAAAAACTGTTTTTT.

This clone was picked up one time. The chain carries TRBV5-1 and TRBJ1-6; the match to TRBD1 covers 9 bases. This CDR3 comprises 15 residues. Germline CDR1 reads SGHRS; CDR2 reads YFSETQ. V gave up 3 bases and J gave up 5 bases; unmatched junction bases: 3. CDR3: CASSSWTGDNSPLHF. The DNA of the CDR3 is TGCGCCAGCAGCTCGTGGACAGGGGATAATTCACCCCTCCACTTT.

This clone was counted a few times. This CDR3 reads CASSPSAGGGETQYF. The CDR3 DNA reads TGTGCCAGCAGTCCCTCGGCGGGAGGAGGCGAGACCCAGTACTTC. This chain links TRBV28 with TRBJ2-5, with 8 positions matching TRBD2. With 5 bases clipped from V and 5 bases from J, the junction kept 10 bases outside the gene matches. The length of the CDR3 is 15 residues. Germline V gene sequence: CDR1 MDHEN, CDR2 SYDVKM.

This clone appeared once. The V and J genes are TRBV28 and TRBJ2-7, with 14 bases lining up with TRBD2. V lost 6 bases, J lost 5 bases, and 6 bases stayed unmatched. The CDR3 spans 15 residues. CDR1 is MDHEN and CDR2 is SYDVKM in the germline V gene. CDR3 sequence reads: CASSLPGLAGDEQYF. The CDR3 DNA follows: TGTGCCAGCAGCCTTCCGGGACTAGCGGGAGACGAGCAGTACTTC.

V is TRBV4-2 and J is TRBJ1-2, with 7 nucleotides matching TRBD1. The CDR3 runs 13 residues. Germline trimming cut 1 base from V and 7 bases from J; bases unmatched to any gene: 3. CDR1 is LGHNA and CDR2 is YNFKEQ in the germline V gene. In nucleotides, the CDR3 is TGTGCCAGCAGCCAAGTTGCAGGGGGTGGCTACACCTTC. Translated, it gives CASSQVAGGGYTF.

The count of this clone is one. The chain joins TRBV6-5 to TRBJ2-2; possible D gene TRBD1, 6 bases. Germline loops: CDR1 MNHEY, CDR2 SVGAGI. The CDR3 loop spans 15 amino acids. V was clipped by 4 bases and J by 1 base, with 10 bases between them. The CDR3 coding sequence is TGTGCCAGCAGTTTCGGGACACTGAACACCGGGGAGCTGTTTTTT. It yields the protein CASSFGTLNTGELFF.

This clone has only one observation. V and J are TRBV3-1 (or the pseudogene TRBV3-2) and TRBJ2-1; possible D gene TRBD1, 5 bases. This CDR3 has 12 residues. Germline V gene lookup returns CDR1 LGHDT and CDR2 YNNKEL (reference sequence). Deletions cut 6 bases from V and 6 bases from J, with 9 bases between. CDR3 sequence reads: CASRTGSNEQFF. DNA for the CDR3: TGTGCCAGCAGAACAGGCTCCAATGAGCAGTTCTTC.

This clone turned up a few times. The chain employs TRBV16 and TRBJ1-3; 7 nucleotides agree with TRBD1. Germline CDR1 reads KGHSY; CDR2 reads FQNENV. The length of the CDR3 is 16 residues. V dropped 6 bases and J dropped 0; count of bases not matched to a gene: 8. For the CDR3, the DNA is TGTGCCAGCAGTCCAGGGGGAACACTCTCTGGAAACACCATATATTTT. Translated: CASSPGGTLSGNTIYF.

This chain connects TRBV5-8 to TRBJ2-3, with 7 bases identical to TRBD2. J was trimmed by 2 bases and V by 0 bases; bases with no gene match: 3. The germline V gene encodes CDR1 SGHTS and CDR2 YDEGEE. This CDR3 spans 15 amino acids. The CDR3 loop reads CASSLVLASTDTQYF. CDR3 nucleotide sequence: TGTGCCAGCAGCTTGGTACTAGCGTCCACAGATACGCAGTATTTT.

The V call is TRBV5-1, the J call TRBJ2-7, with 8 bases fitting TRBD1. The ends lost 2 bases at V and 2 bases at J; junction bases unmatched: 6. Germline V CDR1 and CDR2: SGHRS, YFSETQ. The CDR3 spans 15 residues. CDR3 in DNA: TGCGCCAGCAGCTTAAGCCAGGGGGCAACCTACGAGCAGTACTTC. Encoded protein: CASSLSQGATYEQYF.

The DNA of the CDR3 is TGTGCCAGCAGCCCCGGGACAGAGTCGGTCCTGACTTTC. This translates into CASSPGTESVLTF. The rearrangement joins TRBV5-5 to TRBJ2-6; 7 bases line up with TRBD1. The V and J ends lost 4 bases and 13 bases, in that order; junction bases with no gene match: 8. The CDR3 consists of 13 residues. Germline-derived CDR1 and CDR2 are SGHKS and YYEKEE (reference sequence).

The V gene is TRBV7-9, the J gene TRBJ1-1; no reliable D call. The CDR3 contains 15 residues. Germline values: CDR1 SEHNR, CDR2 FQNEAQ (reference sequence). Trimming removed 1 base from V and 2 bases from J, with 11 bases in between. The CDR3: CASSLGAGRNTEAFF. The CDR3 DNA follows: TGTGCCAGCAGCTTAGGGGCTGGGAGAAACACTGAAGCTTTCTTT. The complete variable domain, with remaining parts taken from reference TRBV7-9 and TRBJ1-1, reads DTGVSQNPRHKITKRGQNVTFRCDPISEHNRLYWYRQTLGQGPEFLTYFQNEAQLEKSRLLSDRFSAERPKGSFSTLEIQRTEQGDSAMYLCASSLGAGRNTEAFFGQGTRLTVV.